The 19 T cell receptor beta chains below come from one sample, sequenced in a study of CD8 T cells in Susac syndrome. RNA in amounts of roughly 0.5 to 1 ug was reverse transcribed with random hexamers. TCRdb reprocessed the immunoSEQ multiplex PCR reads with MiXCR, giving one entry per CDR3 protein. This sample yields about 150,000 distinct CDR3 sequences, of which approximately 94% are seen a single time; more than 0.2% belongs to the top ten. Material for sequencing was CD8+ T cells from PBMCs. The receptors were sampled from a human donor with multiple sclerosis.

DNA of the CDR3: TGCAGCGTGCAAGGGGTTGGGGTATACAATGAGCAGTTCTTC. Translation: CSVQGVGVYNEQFF. The chain uses TRBV29-1 and TRBJ2-1; D perhaps matches TRBD1 (5 bases). The CDR3 runs to 14 residues. CDR1 SQVTM and CDR2 ANQGSEA come from the germline V gene. V was trimmed by 6 bases and J by 4 bases, leaving 16 bases between them.

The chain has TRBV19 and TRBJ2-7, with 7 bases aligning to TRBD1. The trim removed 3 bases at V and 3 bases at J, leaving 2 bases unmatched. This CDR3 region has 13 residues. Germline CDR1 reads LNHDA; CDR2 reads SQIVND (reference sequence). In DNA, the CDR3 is TGTGCCAGTAGTATGCAGGGGGTCTACGAGCAGTACTTC. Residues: CASSMQGVYEQYF. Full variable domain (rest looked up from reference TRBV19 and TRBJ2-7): DGGITQSPKYLFRKEGQNVTLSCEQNLNHDAMYWYRQDPGQGLRLIYYSQIVNDFQKGDIAEGYSVSREKKESFPLTVTSAQKNPTAFYLCASSMQGVYEQYFGPGTRLTVT.

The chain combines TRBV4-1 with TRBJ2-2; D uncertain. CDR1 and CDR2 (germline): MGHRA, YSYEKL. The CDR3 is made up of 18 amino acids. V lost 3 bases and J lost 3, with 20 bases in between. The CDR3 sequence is CASSHPRVGPSDTGELFF. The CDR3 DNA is TGCGCCAGCAGCCACCCAAGAGTCGGACCGAGTGACACCGGGGAGCTGTTTTTT.

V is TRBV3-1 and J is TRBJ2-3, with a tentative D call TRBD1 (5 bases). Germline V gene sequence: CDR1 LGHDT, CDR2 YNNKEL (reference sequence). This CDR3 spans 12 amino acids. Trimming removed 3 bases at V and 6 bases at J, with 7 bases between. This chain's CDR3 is CASSHWGDTQYF. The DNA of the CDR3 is TGTGCCAGCAGCCATTGGGGCGATACGCAGTATTTT.

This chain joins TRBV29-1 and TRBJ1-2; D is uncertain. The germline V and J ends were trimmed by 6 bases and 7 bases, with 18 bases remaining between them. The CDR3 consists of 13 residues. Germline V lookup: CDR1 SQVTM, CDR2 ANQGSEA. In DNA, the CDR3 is TGCAGCGTCCCTTCTAAAATAGGTTCTGGCTACACCTTC. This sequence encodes CSVPSKIGSGYTF.

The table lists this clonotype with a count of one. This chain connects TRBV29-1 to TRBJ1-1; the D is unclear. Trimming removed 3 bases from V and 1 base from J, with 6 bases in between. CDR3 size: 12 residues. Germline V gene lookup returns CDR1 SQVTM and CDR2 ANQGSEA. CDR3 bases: TGCAGCGTTGATAAGGGGAACACTGAAGCTTTCTTT. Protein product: CSVDKGNTEAFF.

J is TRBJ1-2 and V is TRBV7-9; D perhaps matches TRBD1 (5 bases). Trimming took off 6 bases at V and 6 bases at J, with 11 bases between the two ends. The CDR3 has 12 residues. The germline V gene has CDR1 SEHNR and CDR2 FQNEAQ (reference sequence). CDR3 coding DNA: TGTGCCAGCAGGTGGGGCAGCAATGGCTACACCTTC. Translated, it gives CASRWGSNGYTF.

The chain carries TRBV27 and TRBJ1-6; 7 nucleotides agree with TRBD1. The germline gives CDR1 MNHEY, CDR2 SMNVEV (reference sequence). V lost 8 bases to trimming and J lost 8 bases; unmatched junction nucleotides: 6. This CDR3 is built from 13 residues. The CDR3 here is CASATGEHSPLHF. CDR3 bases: TGTGCCAGCGCCACAGGGGAGCATTCACCCCTCCACTTT.

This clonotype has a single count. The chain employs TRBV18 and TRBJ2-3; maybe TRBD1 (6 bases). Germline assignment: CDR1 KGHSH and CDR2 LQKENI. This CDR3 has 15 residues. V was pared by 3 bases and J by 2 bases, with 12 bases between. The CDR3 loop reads CASSPWTAYTDTQYF. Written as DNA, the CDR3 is TGTGCCAGCTCACCTTGGACAGCCTACACAGATACGCAGTATTTT.

This chain's CDR3 is CASSYSRGAGGNQPQHF. The CDR3 DNA follows: TGTGCCAGCAGTTACTCGAGGGGGGCTGGTGGCAATCAGCCCCAGCATTTT. The chain links TRBV6-2 or TRBV6-3 to TRBJ1-5, with D perhaps matching TRBD1 (6 bases). The CDR3 contains 17 residues. V dropped 0 bases and J dropped 2 bases, with 14 bases sitting between them. CDR1 and CDR2 from the germline V gene are MNHEY and SVGEGT.

CDR3 sequence (DNA): TGTGCCTGGAGTGTAGACGGTGAAGCTTTCTTT. Translated: CAWSVDGEAFF. The chain has TRBV30 and TRBJ1-1; D is uncertain. CDR1 GTSNPN and CDR2 SVGIG come from the germline V gene (reference sequence). The V gene lost 0 bases and the J gene lost 7 bases, with 6 bases spanning the gap. CDR3 length equals 11 residues.

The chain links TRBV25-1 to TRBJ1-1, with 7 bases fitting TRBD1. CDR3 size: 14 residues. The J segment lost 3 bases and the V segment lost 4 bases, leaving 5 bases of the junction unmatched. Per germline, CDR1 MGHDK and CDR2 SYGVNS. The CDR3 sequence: CASSGRGKDTEAFF. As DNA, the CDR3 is TGTGCCAGCAGTGGCAGGGGGAAGGACACTGAAGCTTTCTTT. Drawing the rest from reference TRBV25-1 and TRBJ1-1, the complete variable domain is EADIYQTPRYLVIGTGKKITLECSQTMGHDKMYWYQQDPGMELHLIHYSYGVNSTEKGDLSSESTVSRIRTEHFPLTLESARPSHTSQYLCASSGRGKDTEAFFGQGTRLTVV.

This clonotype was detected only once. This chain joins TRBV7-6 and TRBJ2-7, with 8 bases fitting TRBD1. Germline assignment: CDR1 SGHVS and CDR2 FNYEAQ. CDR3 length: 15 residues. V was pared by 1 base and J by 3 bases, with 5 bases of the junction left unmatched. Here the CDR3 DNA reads TGTGCCAGCAGCTTAGGGACAGGGATGGTCTACGAGCAGTACTTC. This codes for CASSLGTGMVYEQYF.

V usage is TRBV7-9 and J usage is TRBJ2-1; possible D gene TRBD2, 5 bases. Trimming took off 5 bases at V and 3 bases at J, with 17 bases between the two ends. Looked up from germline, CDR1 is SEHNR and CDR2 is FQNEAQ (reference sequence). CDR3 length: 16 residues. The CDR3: CASSRRTSSVYNEQFF. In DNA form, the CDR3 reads TGTGCCAGCAGCCGAAGAACTAGTTCTGTCTACAATGAGCAGTTCTTC.

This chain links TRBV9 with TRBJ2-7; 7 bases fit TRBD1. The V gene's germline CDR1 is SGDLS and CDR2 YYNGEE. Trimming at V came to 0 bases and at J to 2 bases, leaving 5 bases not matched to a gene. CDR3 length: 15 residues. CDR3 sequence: CASSVGGQSTYEQYF. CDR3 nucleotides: TGTGCCAGCAGCGTAGGGGGACAGTCCACCTACGAGCAGTACTTC.

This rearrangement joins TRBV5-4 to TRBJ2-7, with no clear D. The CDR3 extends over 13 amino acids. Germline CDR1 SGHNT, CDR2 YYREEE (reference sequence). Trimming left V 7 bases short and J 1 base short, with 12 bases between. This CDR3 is CASSLFPSYEQYF. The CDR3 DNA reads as TGTGCCAGCTCCCTTTTCCCTTCCTACGAGCAGTACTTC. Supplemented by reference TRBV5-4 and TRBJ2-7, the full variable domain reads ETGVTQSPTHLIKTRGQQVTLRCSSQSGHNTVSWYQQALGQGPQFIFQYYREEENGRGNFPPRFSGLQFPNYSSELNVNALELDDSALYLCASSLFPSYEQYFGPGTRLTVT.

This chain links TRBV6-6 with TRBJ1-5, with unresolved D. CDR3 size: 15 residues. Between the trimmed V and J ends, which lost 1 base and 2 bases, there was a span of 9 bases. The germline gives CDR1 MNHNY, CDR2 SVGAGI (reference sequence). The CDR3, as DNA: TGTGCCAGCAGTTACTACGGGAGAGGCAATCAGCCCCAGCATTTT. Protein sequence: CASSYYGRGNQPQHF.

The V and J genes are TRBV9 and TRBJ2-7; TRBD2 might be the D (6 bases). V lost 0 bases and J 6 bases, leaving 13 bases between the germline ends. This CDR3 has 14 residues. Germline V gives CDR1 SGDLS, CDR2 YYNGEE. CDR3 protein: CASSVGDSAAEQYF. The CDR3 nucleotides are TGTGCCAGCAGCGTAGGGGACTCCGCCGCCGAGCAGTACTTC.

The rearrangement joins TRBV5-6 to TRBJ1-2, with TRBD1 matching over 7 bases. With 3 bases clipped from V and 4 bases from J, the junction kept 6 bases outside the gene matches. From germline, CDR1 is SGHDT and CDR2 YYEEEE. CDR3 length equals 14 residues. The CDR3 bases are TGTGCCAGCAGCTCCGGACAGGACCTCTATGGCTACACCTTC. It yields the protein CASSSGQDLYGYTF.